This TCR beta chain was observed in a study of OX40 agonist ivuxolimab in advanced cancers. In the study overall: The patients received ivuxolimab by intravenous route every 2 weeks at 0.01 to 10 mg/kg. Patients were over 65% male with ages roughly 20 to 85, mean around 61.

V was cut by 3 bases and J by 3 bases, with 5 bases left in between. The CDR3 loop spans 12 amino acids. CDR1 is MDHEN and CDR2 is SYDVKM in the germline V gene. Some clones are missing from TCRdb's copy, which holds only in-frame ones; the method was immunoSEQ multiplex PCR. The data hold tens of thousands of clones, with around 87% observed a single time. This TCR was recovered from an adult with an advanced solid tumor such as melanoma, head and neck, liver or kidney cancer. The J gene is TRBJ1-1, the V gene TRBV28; D gene ambiguous. Source: CD4+ or CD8+ T cells sorted from blood, taken in a trial of the OX40 agonist ivuxolimab. The CDR3 is CASSLWDTEAFF. CDR3 DNA: TGTGCCAGCAGTTTGTGGGACACTGAAGCTTTCTTT.